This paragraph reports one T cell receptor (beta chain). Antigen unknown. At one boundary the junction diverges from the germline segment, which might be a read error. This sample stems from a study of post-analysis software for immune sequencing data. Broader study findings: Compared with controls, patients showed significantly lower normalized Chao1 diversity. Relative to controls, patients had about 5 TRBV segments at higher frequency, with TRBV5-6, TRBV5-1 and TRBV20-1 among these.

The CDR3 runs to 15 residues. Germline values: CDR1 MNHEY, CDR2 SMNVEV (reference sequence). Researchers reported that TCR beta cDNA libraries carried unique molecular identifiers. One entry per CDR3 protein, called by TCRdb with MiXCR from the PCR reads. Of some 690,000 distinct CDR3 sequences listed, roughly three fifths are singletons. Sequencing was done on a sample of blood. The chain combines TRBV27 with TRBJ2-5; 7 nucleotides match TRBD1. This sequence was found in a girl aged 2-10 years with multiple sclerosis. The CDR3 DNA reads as TGTGTCAGCAGGAGACAGGGCCTACTGGGAGAGACCCAGTACTTC. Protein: CVSRRQGLLGETQYF.